This TCR beta chain appears in the sequencing data of a study of lymphopenia after photon versus proton radiotherapy. Some clones are missing from TCRdb's copy, which holds only in-frame ones; the method was immunoSEQ multiplex PCR. The sample gives approximately 150,000 clones, 80% to 90% of which show up once; roughly 4.7% is in the top ten. Trimming cost V 6 bases and J 3 bases; bases outside gene matches: 10. CDR3 length equals 16 residues. In germline, CDR1 is MRHNA, CDR2 SNTAGT. This clone was detected only once. What it binds is not known. General study points: Larger post-nadir TCR diversity loss correlated inversely with survival in deceased patients. Only patients who died were analyzed for survival; proton advantage is unproven. After the lymphocyte nadir, photon-treated repertoires showed oligoclonal expansion, especially of CD8+ Temra cells. Relative stability marked proton patients; photon patients lost diversity and naive cells.

Sample: peripheral blood, taken from a patient treated with photon-based radiotherapy. This receptor was identified in a man aged 50 or older with gastric cancer. The V gene is TRBV6-4, the J gene TRBJ2-3; 9 nucleotides agree with TRBD2. CDR3 sequence reads: CASRRIAGVGTDTQYF. The CDR3 DNA reads TGTGCCAGCAGAAGAATAGCGGGAGTTGGTACAGATACGCAGTATTTT.